Described below is a single T cell receptor beta chain sequence and its context. Antigen specificity is unknown. Profiled with immunoSEQ multiplex PCR; TCRdb holds only in-frame clones, not every one. The sample lists 70,000 to 95,000 clones; approximately 91% were seen once. V was pared by 4 bases and J by 4 bases, with 8 bases between. Germline values: CDR1 SGHAT, CDR2 FQDESV (reference sequence). This CDR3 is built from 12 residues. The source of the sample is a study of T cells in localized non-small cell lung cancer. Study outcomes and limitations: The study sequenced only one region of the tumor. As a result, intratumor heterogeneity could not be excluded and remains possible.

The sample in question was PBMCs, obtained before any cancer treatment. The TCR was taken from a woman between 40 and 69 years old with stage II squamous cell lung carcinoma. The chain joins TRBV11-1 to TRBJ2-7; possibly TRBD1 for D (6 bases). The CDR3 is CASSSGHYEQYF. Here the CDR3 DNA reads TGTGCCAGCAGCTCGGGACATTACGAGCAGTACTTC. Variable domain in full (rest from reference TRBV11-1 and TRBJ2-7): EAEVAQSPRYKITEKSQAVAFWCDPISGHATLYWYRQILGQGPELLVQFQDESVVDDSQLPKDRFSAERLKGVDSTLKIQPAELGDSAMYLCASSSGHYEQYFGPGTRLTVT.